The present TCR beta chain was sequenced within a study of a mutant IDH1 vaccine in newly diagnosed glioma. The method was immunoSEQ multiplex PCR; TCRdb's version includes in-frame clones alone and lacks a portion of them. The sample holds about 38,000 clones; around three quarters are singletons and the top ten take roughly 5.5%. This CDR3 has 14 residues. Trimming left V 2 bases short and J 1 base short, with 8 bases between. CDR1 and CDR2 from the germline V gene are MNHEY and SVGAGI. As for time point: week 5, during vaccination. Vaccination used 300 ug of mutant IDH1 20-mer peptide per dose, with topical imiquimod. This clone was seen just once. The antigen is undetermined.

The specimen was PBMCs, collected from a glioma patient whose treatment included an IDH1 peptide vaccine. The gene calls are TRBV6-5 and TRBJ2-5; no firm D call. The sequence came from a middle-aged man with glioma. CDR3 residues: CASSYGLLQETQYF. In nucleotides, the CDR3 is TGTGCCAGCAGTTACGGTTTGCTCCAAGAGACCCAGTACTTC.